This is a list of T cell receptor beta chains from one sample in a study of post-analysis software for immune sequencing data. TCRdb re-called the PCR reads with MiXCR, one entry per CDR3 protein. The sample carries about 430,000 distinct CDR3 sequences, over 30% recorded once. The sequencing input was blood. These receptor sequences come from a girl aged 2-10 years with multiple sclerosis. The CDR3 runs from the conserved cysteine through the conserved F or W. The order of the fields is CDR3 protein, J gene, V gene.

CDR3: CASSTGGGVYNEQFF; J: TRBJ2-1; V: TRBV28
CDR3: CSARRDVNVYGYTF; J: TRBJ1-2; V: TRBV20-1
CDR3: CASSLRLGLAGEEQFF; J: TRBJ2-1; V: TRBV4-1
CDR3: CATSMTSRINEQFF; J: TRBJ2-1; V: TRBV15
CDR3: CASSLVGTGNEKLFF; J: TRBJ1-4; V: TRBV12-3/TRBV12-4
CDR3: CASSLDGTGNEQYF; J: -; V: TRBV13
CDR3: CASGKDSPFNGYTF; J: TRBJ1-2; V: TRBV28
CDR3: CASSLGPSNEQFF; J: TRBJ2-1; V: TRBV5-1
CDR3: CASSFINFEAFF; J: TRBJ1-1; V: TRBV28
CDR3: CSARGGQGARNTEAFF; J: TRBJ1-1; V: TRBV20-1
CDR3: CASSLGGGGPSSYEQYF; J: TRBJ2-7; V: TRBV5-1
CDR3: CASSVDLGATEAFF; J: TRBJ1-1; V: TRBV9
CDR3: CSAGQGATSYEQYF; J: TRBJ2-7; V: TRBV29-1
CDR3: CASSDSSGGANEQFF; J: TRBJ2-1; V: TRBV6-4
CDR3: CASSQGVWRVNPRSYNEQFF; J: TRBJ2-1; V: TRBV7-2
CDR3: CASSLQAFYGYTF; J: TRBJ1-2; V: TRBV7-2
CDR3: CSVAGVLSREQYF; J: -; V: TRBV29-1
CDR3: CASSVKEGAFYNEQFF; J: TRBJ2-1; V: TRBV9
CDR3: CASSLYDGENPRTQYF; J: -; V: TRBV13
CDR3: CASSLSPGSAQYF; J: TRBJ2-7; V: TRBV7-2
CDR3: CASSLASILVLDTQYF; J: TRBJ2-3; V: TRBV5-6
CDR3: CASCQQGGTEAFF; J: TRBJ1-1; V: TRBV5-1
CDR3: CASSLIESEKLFF; J: TRBJ1-4; V: TRBV5-1
CDR3: CASSSYQRTGMGYEQYF; J: TRBJ2-7; V: TRBV7-6
CDR3: CASSLGQGFYNSPLHF; J: TRBJ1-6; V: TRBV7-9
CDR3: CASRYGQGPTDTQYF; J: TRBJ2-3; V: TRBV28
CDR3: CASSLRPVLDEQYF; J: -; V: TRBV12-3/TRBV12-4
CDR3: CSAGETSGTDTQYF; J: TRBJ2-3; V: TRBV20-1
CDR3: CASTVSSARSYNEQFF; J: TRBJ2-1; V: TRBV12-3/TRBV12-4
CDR3: CASSSRTSGAYEQYF; J: TRBJ2-7; V: TRBV7-2
CDR3: CASSRGLGSYEQYF; J: TRBJ2-7; V: TRBV6-1
CDR3: CASSQVEGITYEQYF; J: TRBJ2-7; V: TRBV4-1
CDR3: CASSQEGTSGRAYNEQFF; J: TRBJ2-1; V: TRBV3-1
CDR3: CASSPGSGTMANEQFF; J: TRBJ2-1; V: TRBV7-9
CDR3: CASSLRLIDDNEQFF; J: TRBJ2-1; V: TRBV12-3/TRBV12-4
CDR3: CASSYGTGRNFNYGYTF; J: TRBJ1-2; V: TRBV6-2/TRBV6-3
CDR3: CASSYGTGNSPLHF; J: TRBJ1-6; V: TRBV6-5
CDR3: CSVGGQNAPKRETQYF; J: TRBJ2-5; V: TRBV29-1
CDR3: CASSQLEGASFYEQYF; J: TRBJ2-7; V: TRBV4-1
CDR3: CAIRMTGRRYNEQFF; J: TRBJ2-1; V: TRBV10-3
CDR3: CASSPRGKTLSYEQYF; J: TRBJ2-7; V: TRBV5-1
CDR3: CAIKQTGETQYF; J: -; V: TRBV10-3
CDR3: CSVVGTGDGEVLADTQYF; J: TRBJ2-3; V: TRBV29-1
CDR3: CVTQSAGKDYGYTF; J: TRBJ1-2; V: TRBV3-1